The clone carrying this T cell receptor beta chain was detected a few times. The antigen remains undetermined. The entry originates in a study of blood T cells in healthy people across ages. A second PCR of 7 to 11 cycles used a sample-barcoded 5' primer and a J-beta primer mix. Any given sample supplied a minimum of 3 million CDR3-containing paired-end reads. TCRdb used MiXCR to reprocess the 5' RACE reads, holding one entry per CDR3 protein. Here the sample spans around 1.7 million distinct CDR3 sequences, roughly 30% being singletons. Investigators took approximately 9.4 milliliters of peripheral blood from every donor. Overall study results and limits: Among T cells, TCR beta diversity per million cells dropped roughly linearly as age rose. There was a strong correlation between TCR beta diversity and naive T cell percentage.

V lost 1 base and J 1 base, leaving 11 bases between the germline ends. The CDR3 length is 16 residues. CDR1 and CDR2 from the germline V gene are KGHDR and SFDVKD. What was sequenced was blood. This clonotype originated in a woman in her 30s in good health. The gene calls are TRBV24-1 and TRBJ2-3; tentative D call: TRBD2 (6 bases). The CDR3 is CATSDFGGLGTDTQYF. CDR3 sequence (DNA): TGTGCCACCAGTGATTTCGGGGGTTTGGGCACAGATACGCAGTATTTT.